The following is a TCR beta chain sequence with its context. The antigen is unknown. The CDR3 length is 15 residues. Per germline, CDR1 SGHRS and CDR2 YFSETQ. V dropped 4 bases and J dropped 9; count of bases not matched to a gene: 6. Clones were sequenced by immunoSEQ multiplex PCR, and TCRdb holds only the in-frame ones, with some missing. The sample has about 41,000 clones, under 85% seen once. Peptide-pool stimulation followed by sequencing identified expanded antigen-specific CD4+ clonotypes in the ViraFEST assay. With roughly 9 days of culture completed, CD4+ T cells were isolated. Among the vaccine recipients, none had a prior SARS-CoV-2 infection, and nucleocapsid antibodies were negative. Wells containing a few million PBMC each were cultured with roughly 10 IU/ml IL-2 and approximately 10 ug/ml peptides. Half of the medium was exchanged for IL-2 medium on both days 3 and 7. This record comes from a study of vaccination effects on CD4 cells after COVID-19. Study background: Every participant took two doses of the BNT162b2 or mRNA-1273 vaccine. Points from the study as a whole: Among infection- and vaccine-induced clones, marked clonal contraction occurred late after vaccination.

This chain connects TRBV5-1 to TRBJ2-1, with 14 positions matching TRBD2. The specimen was CD4+ T cells from PBMCs cultured with HCoV-NL63 spike peptides, collected before COVID-19 vaccination. The source of this sequence is a human donor who received a COVID-19 vaccine. The CDR3 protein is CASSPTSGGAGEQFF. Written as DNA, the CDR3 is TGCGCCAGCAGCCCGACTAGCGGGGGGGCTGGTGAGCAGTTCTTC.